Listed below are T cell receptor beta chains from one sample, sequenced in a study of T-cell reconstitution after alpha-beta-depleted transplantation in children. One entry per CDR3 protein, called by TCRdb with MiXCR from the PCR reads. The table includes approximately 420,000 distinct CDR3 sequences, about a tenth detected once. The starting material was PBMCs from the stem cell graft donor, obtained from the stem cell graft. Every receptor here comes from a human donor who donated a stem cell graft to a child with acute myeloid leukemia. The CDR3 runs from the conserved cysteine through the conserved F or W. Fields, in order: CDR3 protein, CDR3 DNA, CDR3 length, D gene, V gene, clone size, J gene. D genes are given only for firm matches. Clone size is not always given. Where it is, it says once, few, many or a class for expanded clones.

CDR3 protein: CAISQQGRDEQFF
CDR3 DNA: TGTGCCATCAGCCAACAGGGCAGGGATGAGCAGTTCTTC
CDR3 length: 13
D gene: NA
V gene: TRBV10-3
clone size: few
J gene: TRBJ2-1

CDR3 protein: CATRTSGGQETQYF
CDR3 DNA: TGTGCCACTCGGACTAGCGGGGGACAAGAGACCCAGTACTTC
CDR3 length: 14
D gene: TRBD2
V gene: TRBV10-3
clone size: NA
J gene: TRBJ2-5

CDR3 protein: CASSEGLAGGFETQYF
CDR3 DNA: TGTGCCAGCAGTGAAGGACTAGCGGGAGGTTTTGAGACCCAGTACTTC
CDR3 length: 16
D gene: TRBD2
V gene: TRBV12-3/TRBV12-4
clone size: few
J gene: TRBJ2-5

CDR3 protein: CASSGRGQVAGELFF
CDR3 DNA: TGTGCCAGCAGCGGCAGGGGGCAGGTCGCCGGGGAGCTGTTTTTT
CDR3 length: 15
D gene: TRBD1
V gene: TRBV9
clone size: few
J gene: TRBJ2-2

CDR3 protein: CASTGEVMNTEAFF
CDR3 DNA: TGCGCCAGCACCGGGGAGGTGATGAACACTGAAGCTTTCTTT
CDR3 length: 14
D gene: NA
V gene: TRBV5-1
clone size: few
J gene: TRBJ1-1

CDR3 protein: CASSYWGAGEKNIQYF
CDR3 DNA: TGTGCCAGCAGTTACTGGGGCGCAGGGGAAAAAAACATTCAGTACTTC
CDR3 length: 16
D gene: NA
V gene: TRBV6-5
clone size: NA
J gene: TRBJ2-4

CDR3 protein: CASSSPEYQETQYF
CDR3 DNA: TGTGCCAGCTCGTCCCCGGAGTACCAAGAGACCCAGTACTTC
CDR3 length: 14
D gene: NA
V gene: TRBV12-3/TRBV12-4
clone size: few
J gene: TRBJ2-5

CDR3 protein: CAWSVRGFRYGYTF
CDR3 DNA: TGTGCCTGGAGTGTACGGGGCTTTCGGTATGGCTACACCTTC
CDR3 length: 14
D gene: NA
V gene: TRBV30
clone size: NA
J gene: TRBJ1-2

CDR3 protein: CASSLELRSGANVLTF
CDR3 DNA: TGTGCCAGCAGCTTAGAGCTCCGCTCTGGGGCCAACGTCCTGACTTTC
CDR3 length: 16
D gene: NA
V gene: TRBV7-9
clone size: NA
J gene: TRBJ2-6

CDR3 protein: CASNIGRYNSPLHF
CDR3 DNA: TGTGCCAGCAACATTGGACGGTATAATTCACCCCTCCACTTT
CDR3 length: 14
D gene: NA
V gene: TRBV3-1
clone size: NA
J gene: TRBJ1-6

CDR3 protein: CSVETGQGADYGYTF
CDR3 DNA: TGCAGCGTTGAGACCGGACAGGGGGCGGACTATGGCTACACCTTC
CDR3 length: 15
D gene: TRBD1
V gene: TRBV29-1
clone size: few
J gene: TRBJ1-2

CDR3 protein: CSVEDAAQETQYF
CDR3 DNA: TGCAGCGTCGAAGACGCAGCACAAGAGACCCAGTACTTC
CDR3 length: 13
D gene: NA
V gene: TRBV29-1
clone size: few
J gene: TRBJ2-5

CDR3 protein: CSGDDRAGFNEQFF
CDR3 DNA: TGCAGCGGGGACGACAGGGCGGGTTTCAATGAGCAGTTCTTC
CDR3 length: 14
D gene: TRBD1
V gene: TRBV29-1
clone size: NA
J gene: TRBJ2-1

CDR3 protein: CASSIERLSGANVLTF
CDR3 DNA: TGTGCCAGTAGTATAGAACGGCTCTCTGGGGCCAACGTCCTGACTTTC
CDR3 length: 16
D gene: NA
V gene: TRBV19
clone size: few
J gene: TRBJ2-6

CDR3 protein: CASSGTGARSPYYGYTF
CDR3 DNA: TGTGCCAGCAGCGGAACAGGCGCACGGTCTCCTTACTATGGCTACACCTTC
CDR3 length: 17
D gene: NA
V gene: TRBV5-5
clone size: few
J gene: TRBJ1-2

CDR3 protein: CASSLGWKTTDTQYF
CDR3 DNA: TGTGCCAGCAGTTTGGGCTGGAAGACCACAGATACGCAGTATTTT
CDR3 length: 15
D gene: NA
V gene: TRBV27
clone size: few
J gene: TRBJ2-3

CDR3 protein: CASSSLYTEAFF
CDR3 DNA: TGTGCCAGCAGCTCCCTCTACACTGAAGCTTTCTTT
CDR3 length: 12
D gene: NA
V gene: TRBV7-9
clone size: many
J gene: TRBJ1-1

CDR3 protein: CASSETQGDYEQYF
CDR3 DNA: TGTGCCAGCAGTGAAACCCAGGGGGACTACGAGCAGTACTTC
CDR3 length: 14
D gene: TRBD1
V gene: TRBV6-1
clone size: many
J gene: TRBJ2-7

CDR3 protein: CASTGKTGTRYNEQFF
CDR3 DNA: TGTGCCAGCACGGGGAAAACCGGGACAAGGTACAATGAGCAGTTCTTC
CDR3 length: 16
D gene: NA
V gene: TRBV6-2/TRBV6-3
clone size: NA
J gene: TRBJ2-1

CDR3 protein: CSAVALAGVWEQFF
CDR3 DNA: TGCAGTGCTGTGGCACTAGCGGGAGTTTGGGAGCAGTTCTTC
CDR3 length: 14
D gene: TRBD2
V gene: TRBV20-1
clone size: few
J gene: TRBJ2-1

CDR3 protein: CSARAVTEAFF
CDR3 DNA: TGCAGTGCTAGAGCCGTGACTGAAGCTTTCTTT
CDR3 length: 11
D gene: NA
V gene: TRBV20-1
clone size: few
J gene: TRBJ1-1

CDR3 protein: CASSSDREYNEQFF
CDR3 DNA: TGCGCCAGCAGCTCGGACAGGGAATACAATGAGCAGTTCTTC
CDR3 length: 14
D gene: TRBD1
V gene: TRBV5-1
clone size: NA
J gene: TRBJ2-1

CDR3 protein: CAWGELRQGHEQYF
CDR3 DNA: TGTGCCTGGGGTGAACTAAGACAGGGCCACGAGCAGTACTTC
CDR3 length: 14
D gene: TRBD1
V gene: TRBV30
clone size: many
J gene: TRBJ2-7

CDR3 protein: CASSLGGPPTNYGYTF
CDR3 DNA: TGTGCCAGCAGCTTAGGGGGACCACCGACTAACTATGGCTACACCTTC
CDR3 length: 16
D gene: NA
V gene: TRBV11-1
clone size: once
J gene: TRBJ1-2

CDR3 protein: CASSFMAQRDSPLHF
CDR3 DNA: TGCGCCAGCAGCTTTATGGCCCAGAGGGATTCACCCCTCCACTTT
CDR3 length: 15
D gene: NA
V gene: TRBV5-1
clone size: many
J gene: TRBJ1-6

CDR3 protein: CSVETRVQGGMGGYTF
CDR3 DNA: TGCAGCGTTGAAACCCGTGTGCAGGGAGGAATGGGTGGCTACACCTTC
CDR3 length: 16
D gene: NA
V gene: TRBV29-1
clone size: NA
J gene: TRBJ1-2

CDR3 protein: CASSFLPGTSGDEQFF
CDR3 DNA: TGTGCCAGCAGCTTTCTTCCCGGGACTAGCGGGGATGAGCAGTTCTTC
CDR3 length: 16
D gene: TRBD2
V gene: TRBV7-3
clone size: NA
J gene: TRBJ2-1

CDR3 protein: CASGGTGATEAFF
CDR3 DNA: TGTGCCAGCGGGGGGACAGGGGCCACTGAAGCTTTCTTT
CDR3 length: 13
D gene: TRBD1
V gene: TRBV25-1
clone size: few
J gene: TRBJ1-1

CDR3 protein: CASSVLQGAFSEQFF
CDR3 DNA: TGCGCCAGCAGCGTCCTGCAGGGTGCGTTTAGTGAGCAGTTCTTC
CDR3 length: 15
D gene: NA
V gene: TRBV5-1
clone size: NA
J gene: TRBJ2-1

CDR3 protein: CASSQEGYEQFF
CDR3 DNA: TGTGCCAGCAGCCAGGAGGGGTATGAGCAGTTCTTC
CDR3 length: 12
D gene: NA
V gene: TRBV3-1
clone size: many
J gene: TRBJ2-1

CDR3 protein: CSVALAGAQETQYF
CDR3 DNA: TGCAGCGTTGCTCTAGCGGGAGCACAAGAGACCCAGTACTTC
CDR3 length: 14
D gene: TRBD2
V gene: TRBV29-1
clone size: NA
J gene: TRBJ2-5

CDR3 protein: CASSPVAGGPERFF
CDR3 DNA: TGTGCCAGCAGCCCGGTAGCGGGGGGGCCCGAGCGGTTCTTC
CDR3 length: 14
D gene: TRBD2
V gene: TRBV3-1
clone size: many
J gene: TRBJ2-1

CDR3 protein: CASSSTSGSRSYEQYF
CDR3 DNA: TGCGCCAGCAGCTCGACTAGCGGGAGTAGGAGCTACGAGCAGTACTTC
CDR3 length: 16
D gene: TRBD2
V gene: TRBV5-1
clone size: few
J gene: TRBJ2-7

CDR3 protein: CASSPSHPGLAGGEQYF
CDR3 DNA: TGTGCCAGCAGCCCGAGTCACCCGGGACTAGCGGGGGGCGAGCAGTACTTC
CDR3 length: 17
D gene: TRBD2
V gene: TRBV7-9
clone size: NA
J gene: TRBJ2-7

CDR3 protein: CASSPSSGLVNTEAFF
CDR3 DNA: TGTGCCAGCAGCCCCAGCAGTGGGCTAGTGAACACTGAAGCTTTCTTT
CDR3 length: 16
D gene: NA
V gene: TRBV7-9
clone size: few
J gene: TRBJ1-1

CDR3 protein: CASSVSGSGNPNTEAFF
CDR3 DNA: TGTGCCAGCAGCGTATCGGGGTCAGGAAACCCGAACACTGAAGCTTTCTTT
CDR3 length: 17
D gene: NA
V gene: TRBV9
clone size: many
J gene: TRBJ1-1

CDR3 protein: CASSIGGARQPQHF
CDR3 DNA: TGTGCCAGTAGTATTGGAGGGGCACGGCAGCCCCAGCATTTT
CDR3 length: 14
D gene: NA
V gene: TRBV19
clone size: many
J gene: TRBJ1-5

CDR3 protein: CASRPREGTEAFF
CDR3 DNA: TGTGCCAGCAGACCGAGGGAAGGGACTGAAGCTTTCTTT
CDR3 length: 13
D gene: NA
V gene: TRBV12-3/TRBV12-4
clone size: many
J gene: TRBJ1-1

CDR3 protein: CASSLKIAGGPDTGELFF
CDR3 DNA: TGTGCCAGCAGCTTAAAAATAGCGGGAGGCCCTGACACCGGGGAGCTGTTTTTT
CDR3 length: 18
D gene: TRBD2
V gene: TRBV7-8
clone size: few
J gene: TRBJ2-2

CDR3 protein: CASSDRGLTDNQPQHF
CDR3 DNA: TGTGCCAGCAGCGACAGGGGGTTGACGGACAATCAGCCCCAGCATTTT
CDR3 length: 16
D gene: TRBD1
V gene: TRBV6-2/TRBV6-3
clone size: NA
J gene: TRBJ1-5

CDR3 protein: CASSSQGWTEKLFF
CDR3 DNA: TGTGCCAGCAGTTCACAGGGGTGGACTGAAAAACTGTTTTTT
CDR3 length: 14
D gene: TRBD1
V gene: TRBV12-3/TRBV12-4
clone size: few
J gene: TRBJ1-4

CDR3 protein: CASSKGLAGVQETQYF
CDR3 DNA: TGCGCCAGCAGCAAAGGACTAGCGGGGGTTCAAGAGACCCAGTACTTC
CDR3 length: 16
D gene: TRBD2
V gene: TRBV5-1
clone size: NA
J gene: TRBJ2-5

CDR3 protein: CASSSTTGSSGANVLTF
CDR3 DNA: TGCGCCAGCAGCTCGACGACAGGTTCCTCTGGGGCCAACGTCCTGACTTTC
CDR3 length: 17
D gene: NA
V gene: TRBV5-1
clone size: NA
J gene: TRBJ2-6

CDR3 protein: CARKGQDLPEQFF
CDR3 DNA: TGTGCGCGGAAGGGACAGGATCTCCCTGAGCAGTTCTTC
CDR3 length: 13
D gene: TRBD1
V gene: TRBV30
clone size: few
J gene: TRBJ2-1

CDR3 protein: CASSHQDSYQETQYF
CDR3 DNA: TGTGCCAGCAGCCACCAGGACAGTTACCAAGAGACCCAGTACTTC
CDR3 length: 15
D gene: NA
V gene: TRBV7-9
clone size: few
J gene: TRBJ2-5

CDR3 protein: CRPSGTVNQPQHF
CDR3 DNA: TGCAGGCCCTCCGGGACAGTCAATCAGCCCCAGCATTTT
CDR3 length: 13
D gene: TRBD1
V gene: TRBV20-1
clone size: NA
J gene: TRBJ1-5